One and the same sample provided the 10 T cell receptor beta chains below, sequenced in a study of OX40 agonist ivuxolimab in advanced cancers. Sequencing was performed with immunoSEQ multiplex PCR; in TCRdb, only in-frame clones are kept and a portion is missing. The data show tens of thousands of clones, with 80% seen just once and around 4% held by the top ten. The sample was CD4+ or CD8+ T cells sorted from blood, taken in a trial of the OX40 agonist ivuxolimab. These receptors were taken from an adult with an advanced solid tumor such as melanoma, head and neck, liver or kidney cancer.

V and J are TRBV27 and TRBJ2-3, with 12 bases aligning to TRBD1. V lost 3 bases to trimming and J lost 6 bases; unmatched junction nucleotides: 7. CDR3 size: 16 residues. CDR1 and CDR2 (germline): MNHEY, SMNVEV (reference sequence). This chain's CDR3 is CASSFVGGQGADTQYF. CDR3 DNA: TGTGCCAGCAGTTTTGTTGGGGGACAGGGGGCCGATACGCAGTATTTT.

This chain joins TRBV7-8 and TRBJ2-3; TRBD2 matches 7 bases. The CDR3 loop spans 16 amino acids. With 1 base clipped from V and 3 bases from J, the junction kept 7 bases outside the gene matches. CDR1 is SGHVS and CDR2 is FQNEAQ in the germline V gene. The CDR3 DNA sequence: TGTGCCAGCAGCTTAGGGGGCGGGAGATCGACAGATACGCAGTATTTT. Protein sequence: CASSLGGGRSTDTQYF.

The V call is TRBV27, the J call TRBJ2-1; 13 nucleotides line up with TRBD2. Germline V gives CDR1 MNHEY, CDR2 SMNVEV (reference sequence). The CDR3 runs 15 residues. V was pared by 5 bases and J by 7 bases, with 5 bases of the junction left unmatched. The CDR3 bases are TGTGCCAGCAGTACTAGCGGGGGGGCGGGGAATGAGCAGTTCTTC. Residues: CASSTSGGAGNEQFF.

The CDR3 DNA sequence: TGTGCCAGCTCACCGACACCCCTCGAAGGGGGCGAAAGAAAGTTCTTC. Translated: CASSPTPLEGGERKFF. This chain joins TRBV18 and TRBJ2-1; the match to TRBD1 covers 7 bases. The CDR3 consists of 16 residues. In germline, CDR1 is KGHSH, CDR2 LQKENI. With V trimmed by 3 bases and J by 14 bases, 19 bases remained unmatched.

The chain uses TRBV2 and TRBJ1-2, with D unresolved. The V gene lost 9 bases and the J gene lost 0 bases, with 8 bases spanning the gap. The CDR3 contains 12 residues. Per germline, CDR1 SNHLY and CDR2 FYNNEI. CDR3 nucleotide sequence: TGTGCCAGTAGAATAACTAACTATGGCTACACCTTC. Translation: CASRITNYGYTF. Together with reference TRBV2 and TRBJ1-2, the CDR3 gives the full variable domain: EPEVTQTPSHQVTQMGQEVILRCVPISNHLYFYWYRQILGQKVEFLVSFYNNEISEKSEIFDDQFSVERPDGSNFTLKIRSTKLEDSAMYFCASRITNYGYTFGSGTRLTVV.

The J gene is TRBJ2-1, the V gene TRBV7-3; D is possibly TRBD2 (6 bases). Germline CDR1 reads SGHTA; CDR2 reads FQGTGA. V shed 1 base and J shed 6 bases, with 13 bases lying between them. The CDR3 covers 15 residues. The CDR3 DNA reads TGTGCCAGCAGCTTAAACACTAGCCCAGGCAATGAGCAGTTCTTC. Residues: CASSLNTSPGNEQFF.

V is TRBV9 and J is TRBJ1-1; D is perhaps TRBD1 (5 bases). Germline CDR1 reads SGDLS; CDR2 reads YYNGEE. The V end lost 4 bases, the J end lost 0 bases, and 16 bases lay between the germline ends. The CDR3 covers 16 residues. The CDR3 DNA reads TGTGCCAGCAGCCTCACCCCGGGACCCATGAACACTGAAGCTTTCTTT. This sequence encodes CASSLTPGPMNTEAFF.

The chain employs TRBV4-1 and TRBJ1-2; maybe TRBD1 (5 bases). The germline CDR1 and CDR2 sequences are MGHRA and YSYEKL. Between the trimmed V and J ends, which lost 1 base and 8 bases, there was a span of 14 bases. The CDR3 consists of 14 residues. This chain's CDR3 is CASSQGTTSRGYTF. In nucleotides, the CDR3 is TGCGCCAGCAGCCAAGGGACAACTTCTCGAGGCTACACCTTC.

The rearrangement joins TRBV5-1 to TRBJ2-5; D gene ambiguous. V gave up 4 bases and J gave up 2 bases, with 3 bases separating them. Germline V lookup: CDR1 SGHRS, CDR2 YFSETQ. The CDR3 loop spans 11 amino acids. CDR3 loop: CASSVQETQYF. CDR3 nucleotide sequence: TGCGCCAGCAGCGTACAAGAGACCCAGTACTTC.

CDR3 DNA: TGTGCCAGCTCACCTTCGGGGGCGGGGGACAAAAACAATGAGCAGTTCTTC. Its protein is CASSPSGAGDKNNEQFF. The chain recombines TRBV18 with TRBJ2-1; possibly TRBD2 for D (7 bases). The CDR3 runs to 17 residues. CDR1 is KGHSH, CDR2 LQKENI, per germline. Between the trimmed V and J ends, which lost 3 bases and 5 bases, there was a span of 20 bases. Full variable domain (outside the CDR3, taken from reference TRBV18 and TRBJ2-1): NAGVMQNPRHLVRRRGQEARLRCSPMKGHSHVYWYRQLPEEGLKFMVYLQKENIIDESGMPKERFSAEFPKEGPSILRIQQVVRGDSAAYFCASSPSGAGDKNNEQFFGPGTRLTVL.